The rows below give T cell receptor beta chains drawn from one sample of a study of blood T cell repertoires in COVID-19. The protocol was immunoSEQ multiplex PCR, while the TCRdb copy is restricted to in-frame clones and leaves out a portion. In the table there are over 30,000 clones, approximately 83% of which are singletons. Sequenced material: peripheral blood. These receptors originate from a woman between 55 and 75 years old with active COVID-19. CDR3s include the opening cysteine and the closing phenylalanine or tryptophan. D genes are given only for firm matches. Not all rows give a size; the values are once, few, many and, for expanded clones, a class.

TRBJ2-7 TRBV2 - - TGTGCCAGCAGGGAATACTACGAGCAGTACTTC CASREYYEQYF
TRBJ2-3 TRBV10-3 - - TGTGCCATCAGTGAGGTCTCGGCAGATACGCAGTATTTT CAISEVSADTQYF
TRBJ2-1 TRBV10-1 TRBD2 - TGCGCCAGCAGTGAAACGGGACTAGCGGGAAGGTTGAATGAGCAGTTCTTC CASSETGLAGRLNEQFF
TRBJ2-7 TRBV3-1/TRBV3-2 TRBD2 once TGTGCCAGCAGCCGAATGACTAGCGTACCCTACGAGCAGTACTTC CASSRMTSVPYEQYF
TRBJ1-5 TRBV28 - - TGTGCCAGCAGTTTATCAGGGTCCAATCAGCCCCAGCATTTT CASSLSGSNQPQHF
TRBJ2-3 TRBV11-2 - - TGTGCCAGCAGCTTGGGCCTTGGAGATACGCAGTATTTT CASSLGLGDTQYF
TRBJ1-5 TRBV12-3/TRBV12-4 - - TGTGCCAGCAGTTTTTCCCCCTATCAGCCCCAGCATTTT CASSFSPYQPQHF
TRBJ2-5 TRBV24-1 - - TGTGCCACCAGTGTAACGGGTGGGGAGACCCAGTACTTC CATSVTGGETQYF
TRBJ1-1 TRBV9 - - TGTGCCAGCAGCCAGCCGGGGATGGGAGCTTTCTTT CASSQPGMGAFF
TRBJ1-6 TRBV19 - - TGTGCCAGTAGTGCGGGACCGGATAATTCACCCCTCCACTTT CASSAGPDNSPLHF
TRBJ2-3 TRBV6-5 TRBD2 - TGTGCCAGCAAGACTAGCGGGGGAGCAGATACGCAGTATTTT CASKTSGGADTQYF
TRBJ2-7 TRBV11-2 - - TGTGCCAGCAGCTTGCCATCTGGGAGACTCTACGAGCAGTACTTC CASSLPSGRLYEQYF
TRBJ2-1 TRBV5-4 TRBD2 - TGTGCCAGCAGCCTAGCGGGAGGGCCCTCCTACAATGAGCAGTTCTTC CASSLAGGPSYNEQFF
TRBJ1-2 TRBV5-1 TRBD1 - TGCGCCAGCAGCACCCGGGACAGAGTCTATGGCTACACCTTC CASSTRDRVYGYTF